The next 26 T cell receptor beta chains were all read from a single sample in a study of persistence of HIV-infected CD4 T cells. These receptors are not linked to any known antigen. Cells were stimulated with overlapping HIV-1 Gag 15-mer peptides. Sorting of responding CD4+ T cells relied on upregulated CD40 ligand together with CD69. Sequencing used immunoSEQ version 4 in survey mode. Some clones are missing from TCRdb's copy, which holds only in-frame ones; the method was immunoSEQ multiplex PCR. This sample has roughly 25,000 clones; 74% occur once, and the top ten carry roughly 1.8%. The sequences come from CD4+ T cells sorted from PBMCs after approximately 19-hour stimulation, collected from a patient who received antiretroviral therapy. These receptors came from an adult man with HIV who was CMV-seropositive.

The chain carries TRBV7-2 and TRBJ1-3; D call uncertain. The CDR3 has 14 amino acids. Germline assignment: CDR1 SGHTA and CDR2 FQGNSA. Trimming removed 5 bases at V and 3 bases at J, with 11 bases between. The CDR3: CASSLKGYGNTIYF. CDR3 coding DNA: TGTGCCAGCAGCCTAAAGGGTTATGGAAACACCATATATTTT.

This clone was picked up a small number of times. The chain uses TRBV3-1 (or the pseudogene TRBV3-2) and TRBJ2-2, with TRBD1 as a possible D gene (5 bases). V gave up 3 bases and J gave up 13 bases, with 9 bases separating them. Germline V gene sequence: CDR1 LGHDT, CDR2 YNNKEL (reference sequence). There are 11 residues in the CDR3. The chain's CDR3 is CASSQSQGLFF. CDR3 DNA: TGTGCCAGCAGCCAGAGTCAGGGGCTGTTTTTT.

This clone has a handful of counts. V gene TRBV20-1 combines with J gene TRBJ1-6; 8 bases map to TRBD1. In germline, CDR1 is DFQATT, CDR2 SNEGSKA (reference sequence). V lost 3 bases, J lost 7 bases, and 5 bases stayed unmatched. The CDR3 totals 14 residues. CDR3 in DNA: TGCAGTGCTAGTCGACAGGGGAGCAATTCACCCCTCCACTTT. This encodes CSASRQGSNSPLHF.

In this sample, this clone is medium-sized. V and J are TRBV19 and TRBJ2-1, with D perhaps TRBD1 or TRBD2 (5 bases each). V lost 6 bases and J 9 bases, leaving 15 bases between the germline ends. CDR1 is LNHDA, CDR2 SQIVND, per germline (reference sequence). The CDR3 is 13 residues long. CDR3 sequence (DNA): TGTGCCAGTAGAAGGCTGGGGGAGACTGAGCAGTTCTTC. Its protein is CASRRLGETEQFF.

The V call is TRBV5-1, the J call TRBJ2-3; TRBD1 matches 10 bases. Germline V gene lookup returns CDR1 SGHRS and CDR2 YFSETQ. Losses at the gene ends were 4 bases for V and 5 bases for J; bases not matched to a gene: 4. CDR3 size: 14 residues. The CDR3 nucleotides read TGCGCCAGCAGCGTCGGGACAGGGGTAGATACGCAGTATTTT. Protein sequence: CASSVGTGVDTQYF.

The genes are TRBV12-2 and TRBJ2-1; the table's D call of TRBD1 was not tested on the DNA. TRBV12-2 is given as a pseudogene. This CDR3 is built from 19 residues. This CDR3 reads CASRLVGQIILSSYNEQFF. Written as DNA, the CDR3 is TGTGCAAGTCGCTTAGTAGGACAGATAATTTTGAGCTCCTACAATGAGCAGTTCTTC.

This clone appeared a few times. V is TRBV10-1 and J is TRBJ1-5; D not certain. CDR1 WNHNN and CDR2 SYGVQD come from the germline V gene (reference sequence). Trimming pared 2 bases from V and 5 bases from J, leaving 4 bases between. The CDR3 consists of 12 residues. The CDR3 reads CASSEGDQPQHF. DNA for the CDR3: TGCGCCAGCAGTGAGGGTGATCAGCCCCAGCATTTT.

The rearrangement joins TRBV18 to TRBJ2-7, with TRBD1 matching 9 bases. CDR1 and CDR2 from the germline V gene are KGHSH and LQKENI. V lost 3 bases, J lost 5 bases, and 5 bases stayed unmatched. The CDR3 is 14 residues long. The DNA of the CDR3 is TGTGCCAGCTCACCGATGGACAGGGGCCACGAGCAGTACTTC. Protein product: CASSPMDRGHEQYF.

The rearrangement uses TRBV3-1 (or the pseudogene TRBV3-2) and TRBJ1-6; D not certain. V lost 4 bases, J lost 7 bases, and 11 bases lay in between. Germline lookup yields CDR1 LGHDT and CDR2 YNNKEL (reference sequence). This CDR3 has 14 amino acids. CDR3 amino acids: CASSLPVPNSPLHF. The CDR3 DNA is TGTGCCAGCAGCCTGCCCGTCCCAAATTCACCCCTCCACTTT.

This clone was counted a single time. The chain recombines TRBV5-1 with TRBJ2-7, with D tentatively TRBD2 (5 bases). The CDR3 has 14 residues. CDR1 SGHRS and CDR2 YFSETQ come from the germline V gene. Trimming took off 4 bases at V and 0 bases at J, with 11 bases between the two ends. The DNA for the CDR3 is TGCGCCAGCAGCGCGGGCCCCAGCTCCTACGAGCAGTACTTC. It codes for CASSAGPSSYEQYF.

The CDR3 DNA sequence: TGTGCCAGCAGCTTAGAAAGCGGGGGCTCCTACGAGCAGTACTTC. It translates to CASSLESGGSYEQYF. The chain carries TRBV7-8 and TRBJ2-7; TRBD2 aligns across 8 bases. CDR3 length: 15 amino acids. With V trimmed by 1 base and J by 0 bases, 2 bases remained unmatched. Germline lookup yields CDR1 SGHVS and CDR2 FQNEAQ.

The chain carries TRBV4-2 and TRBJ1-2; perhaps TRBD1 as D (5 bases). Germline V gene sequence: CDR1 LGHNA, CDR2 YNFKEQ. V was trimmed by 1 base and J by 5 bases, leaving 8 bases between them. The CDR3 is made up of 13 amino acids. The CDR3 coding sequence is TGTGCCAGCAGCCAAGGACAGTCTTATGGCTACACCTTC. Protein product: CASSQGQSYGYTF.

The chain carries TRBV7-8 and TRBJ1-4; D might be TRBD1 (6 bases). Germline loops: CDR1 SGHVS, CDR2 FQNEAQ. The CDR3 sequence is 14 residues long. The ends were cut back, 2 bases at V and 6 bases at J, with 10 bases in the middle. This chain's CDR3 is CASSLNREYEKLFF. CDR3 bases: TGTGCCAGCAGCTTAAACAGGGAGTATGAAAAACTGTTTTTT.

The chain employs TRBV12-3 or TRBV12-4 and TRBJ2-1, with D possibly being TRBD2 (5 bases). The CDR3 spans 12 residues. Trimming took off 6 bases at V and 9 bases at J, with 12 bases between the two ends. CDR3 bases: TGTGCCAGCAGCCCGGACTCCGGTGAGCAGTTCTTC. Amino acids: CASSPDSGEQFF.

CDR3 residues: CASSLRNSPLHF. The CDR3, as DNA: TGTGCCAGCAGCTTAAGGAATTCACCCCTCCACTTT. The rearrangement links TRBV7-6 to TRBJ1-6, with D uncertain. The CDR3 runs to 12 residues. Germline lookup yields CDR1 SGHVS and CDR2 FNYEAQ. Deletions cut 2 bases from V and 7 bases from J, with 3 bases between.

V and J are TRBV19 and TRBJ2-7; D is tentatively TRBD1 or TRBD2 (6 bases each). The CDR3 covers 14 residues. V lost 2 bases and J 2 bases, leaving 10 bases between the germline ends. Germline CDR1 reads LNHDA; CDR2 reads SQIVND (reference sequence). CDR3 sequence (DNA): TGTGCCAGTAGTATAAGGGGGGTACCCTACGAGCAGTACTTC. This codes for CASSIRGVPYEQYF.

The chain links TRBV3-1 (or the pseudogene TRBV3-2) to TRBJ1-3; the match to TRBD1 covers 7 bases. J was trimmed by 15 bases and V by 0 bases; bases with no gene match: 11. Germline V gene sequence: CDR1 LGHDT, CDR2 YNNKEL (reference sequence). The CDR3 has 14 residues. The CDR3 DNA reads as TGTGCCAGCAGCCAAGAAATGGGGGACAGTCCCGGATATTTT. Its translation is CASSQEMGDSPGYF.

The V gene is TRBV28, the J gene TRBJ2-3; D is ambiguous. Trimming pared 3 bases from V and 2 bases from J, leaving 6 bases between. Germline CDR1 and CDR2: MDHEN and SYDVKM. CDR3 size: 13 residues. The CDR3: CASSFQTTDTQYF. The DNA of the CDR3 is TGTGCCAGCAGTTTCCAGACCACAGATACGCAGTATTTT.

The V call is TRBV6-6, the J call TRBJ2-7; D is unclear. The CDR3 consists of 15 residues. Germline-derived CDR1 and CDR2 are MNHNY and SVGAGI (reference sequence). Trimming cost V 0 bases and J 0 bases, with 9 bases left between them. This CDR3 is CASSYSLQVSYEQYF. In nucleotides, the CDR3 is TGTGCCAGCAGTTACTCGTTGCAGGTCTCCTACGAGCAGTACTTC.

V usage is TRBV6-1 and J usage is TRBJ2-2, with a weak D call TRBD2 (7 bases). V lost 2 bases, J lost 6 bases, and 16 bases lay in between. There are 16 residues in the CDR3. Germline V gene data show CDR1 as MNHNS and CDR2 as SASEGT. CDR3 loop: CASSELVGGLAGELFF. Here the CDR3 DNA reads TGTGCCAGCAGTGAACTGGTGGGGGGGCTTGCCGGGGAGCTGTTTTTT.

This rearrangement joins TRBV5-5 to TRBJ2-3; D is undetermined. The CDR3 loop spans 14 amino acids. Germline CDR1 reads SGHKS; CDR2 reads YYEKEE (reference sequence). V gave up 1 base and J gave up 4 bases, with 10 bases separating them. The CDR3 DNA follows: TGTGCCAGCAGCTTGTGGGTAGACCCAGATACGCAGTATTTT. Translated, it gives CASSLWVDPDTQYF. The whole variable domain, filled in from reference TRBV5-5 and TRBJ2-3, reads DAGVTQSPTHLIKTRGQQVTLRCSPISGHKSVSWYQQVLGQGPQFIFQYYEKEERGRGNFPDRFSARQFPNYSSELNVNALLLGDSALYLCASSLWVDPDTQYFGPGTRLTVL.

The rearrangement uses TRBV2 and TRBJ1-6, with D unclear. From germline, CDR1 is SNHLY and CDR2 FYNNEI. This CDR3 is built from 13 residues. V was shortened by 6 bases and J by 6 bases, with 9 bases between the two germline ends. CDR3 DNA: TGTGCCAGCAGGCAGGAGACTAATTCACCCCTCCACTTT. It encodes CASRQETNSPLHF.

The chain links TRBV4-2 to TRBJ2-7; 8 bases match TRBD2. Germline CDR1 LGHNA, CDR2 YNFKEQ. V shed 0 bases, J shed 0 bases, and the junction held 7 bases outside the gene matches. The CDR3 totals 17 residues. In DNA form, the CDR3 reads TGTGCCAGCAGCCAAGATGCTGCGGGGGGACGCTCCTACGAGCAGTACTTC. Translated: CASSQDAAGGRSYEQYF.

CDR3 amino acids: CASSLAGQGLEEQYF. The CDR3 region has the DNA TGCGCCAGCAGCTTGGCGGGACAGGGGTTAGAAGAGCAGTACTTC. The rearrangement joins TRBV5-1 to TRBJ2-7; 10 bases match TRBD1. The germline CDR1 and CDR2 sequences are SGHRS and YFSETQ. The CDR3 is 15 residues long. The junction had 7 bases not matched to a gene; V was cut back by 0 bases and J by 7 bases.

For the CDR3, the DNA is TGTGCCAGCAGCTTACTCACAGGGGGGGGCGAAAAACTGTTTTTT. This codes for CASSLLTGGGEKLFF. This chain links TRBV28 with TRBJ1-4, with 8 bases that match TRBD1. Germline V gene sequence: CDR1 MDHEN, CDR2 SYDVKM. Trimming removed 6 bases from V and 8 bases from J; junction bases left unmatched: 11. This CDR3 comprises 15 residues.

The V call is TRBV7-2, the J call TRBJ2-7; D assignment may be TRBD1 or TRBD2 (6 bases each). From germline, CDR1 is SGHTA and CDR2 FQGNSA. CDR3 length: 13 amino acids. The V end lost 5 bases, the J end lost 6 bases, and 14 bases lay between the germline ends. The CDR3 sequence: CASSTYRGPEQYF. Written as DNA, the CDR3 is TGTGCCAGCAGCACCTACCGGGGGCCCGAGCAGTACTTC.